Listed here are 17 T cell receptor beta chains from one sample, sequenced in a study of human T cells and chemical hapten exposure (dated by TCRdb to the early 2020s). The meaning of the sample's time point label: patch test 1, 2 weeks after DPC sensitization. The treatment or condition label, as the study defines it: therapeutic diphenylcyclopropenone sensitization with weekly scalp DPC. The library was made by RACE. TCRdb lists the instrument as NextSeq 500. The public reads were quality trimmed at Q25 with fastp and then assembled into clones with MiXCR by TCRdb, keeping productive beta chains. Merged by CDR3 protein, the rows form single entries marked with the most common genes and DNA. The sample yields 85,000 to 100,000 distinct CDR3 sequences; roughly 12% were counted once. The ten biggest clones cover 2% to 2.5% of the sample. The material was whole blood, obtained in connection with sensitization to the hapten diphenylcyclopropenone (DPC). The receptors stem from a woman between 40 and 55 years old with alopecia areata. Some clones in this sample may be carry-over from other donors' samples.

There are a few counts of this clonotype. This chain joins TRBV10-3 and TRBJ1-4, with D perhaps TRBD1 (5 bases). V was clipped by 6 bases and J by 8 bases, with 16 bases between them. The CDR3 extends over 14 amino acids. Looked up from germline, CDR1 is ENHRY and CDR2 is SYGVKD. The CDR3 DNA follows: TGTGCCATCAGGGAGGGACCAGCGGGGGAAAAACTGTTTTTT. Its translation: CAIREGPAGEKLFF.

The chain has TRBV5-1 and TRBJ2-5; the match to TRBD1 covers 9 bases. The CDR3 has 17 residues. J gave up 2 bases and V 3 bases, and 11 bases lay outside the gene matches. Germline V gives CDR1 SGHRS, CDR2 YFSETQ. The CDR3 loop reads CASSYETGGADQETQYF. The CDR3 nucleotides are TGCGCCAGCAGCTACGAAACAGGGGGCGCGGATCAAGAGACCCAGTACTTC.

This clonotype was counted between two and nine times. This chain joins TRBV3-1 and TRBJ1-1, with TRBD1 matching 7 bases. V was clipped by 5 bases and J by 1 base; unmatched bases: 4. Per the germline V gene, CDR1 is LGHDT and CDR2 is YNNKEL (reference sequence). The CDR3 sequence is 14 residues long. CDR3 amino acids: CASSVWTGNTEAFF. As DNA, the CDR3 is TGTGCCAGCAGCGTCTGGACAGGGAACACTGAAGCTTTCTTT. The variable domain in full, completed from reference TRBV3-1 and TRBJ1-1, reads DTAVSQTPKYLVTQMGNDKSIKCEQNLGHDTMYWYKQDSKKFLKIMFSYNNKELIINETVPNRFSPKSPDKAHLNLHINSLELGDSAVYFCASSVWTGNTEAFFGQGTRLTVV.

The J gene is TRBJ1-3, the V gene TRBV7-9; perhaps TRBD1 as D (5 bases). The CDR3 has 14 residues. Trimming shortened V by 5 bases and J by 3 bases, and 11 bases separated the two germline ends. Germline values: CDR1 SEHNR, CDR2 FQNEAQ (reference sequence). The CDR3 loop is CASSPGTLGNTIYF. The CDR3 DNA is TGTGCCAGCAGCCCCGGGACGCTTGGAAACACCATATATTTT.

At least ten counts were recorded for this clonotype. The chain couples TRBV10-3 to TRBJ2-7; D unresolved. V shed 6 bases and J shed 0 bases, with 12 bases lying between them. Germline CDR1 ENHRY, CDR2 SYGVKD. The CDR3 has 14 residues. CDR3 in DNA: TGTGCCATCAGGGCCGACTCGGCCTCCTACGAGCAGTACTTC. It is translated as CAIRADSASYEQYF.

At least ten counts were recorded for this clonotype. V gene TRBV6-6 combines with J gene TRBJ2-3, with D maybe TRBD2 (5 bases). V was shortened by 8 bases and J by 4 bases, with 16 bases between the two germline ends. The germline V gene has CDR1 MNHNY and CDR2 SVGAGI (reference sequence). The CDR3 covers 14 residues. This CDR3 is CASGNHEGPDTQYF. CDR3 nucleotides: TGTGCCAGCGGGAACCACGAGGGCCCAGATACGCAGTATTTT.

V and J are TRBV19 and TRBJ2-5; no clear D gene. This CDR3 comprises 12 residues. Germline-derived CDR1 and CDR2 are LNHDA and SQIVND (reference sequence). Trimming cost V 3 bases and J 0 bases, with 2 bases left between them. This CDR3 reads CASSMDQETQYF. CDR3 nucleotide sequence: TGTGCCAGTAGTATGGACCAAGAGACCCAGTACTTC.

This clonotype appeared many times. This chain's CDR3 is CASSPRFDTEAFF. The CDR3 nucleotides are TGTGCCAGCTCACCCCGGTTTGACACTGAAGCTTTCTTT. The rearrangement joins TRBV18 to TRBJ1-1; no definite D call. Germline V gives CDR1 KGHSH, CDR2 LQKENI. CDR3 length equals 13 residues. V dropped 3 bases and J dropped 3 bases, with 8 bases sitting between them.

This clonotype occurred a few times. V gene TRBV7-6 combines with J gene TRBJ2-3; 13 positions agree with TRBD2. The CDR3 consists of 17 residues. Germline V CDR1 and CDR2: SGHVS, FNYEAQ. J lost 5 bases, V lost 0 bases, and 5 bases had no gene match. In DNA form, the CDR3 reads TGTGCCAGCAGCTTAGCACTAGCGGGAGGGCCGGGAGATACGCAGTATTTT. This sequence encodes CASSLALAGGPGDTQYF.

This clonotype was observed many times. CDR3 coding DNA: TGTGCCAGCAGACCCCTACAGGGGAATCAGCCCCAGCATTTT. As protein: CASRPLQGNQPQHF. The chain recombines TRBV6-2 or TRBV6-3 with TRBJ1-5, with 7 bases fitting TRBD1. The CDR3 runs to 14 residues. After removal of 6 bases from V and 4 bases from J, the junction contained 6 bases not matched to a gene. Germline CDR1 is MNHEY and CDR2 is SVGEGT.

The V gene is TRBV29-1, the J gene TRBJ2-5, with 9 bases matching TRBD2. There are 14 residues in the CDR3. Germline trimming cut 6 bases from V and 5 bases from J; bases unmatched to any gene: 10. Germline-derived CDR1 and CDR2 are SQVTM and ANQGSEA. CDR3 nucleotides: TGCAGCGTCCGGACTAGCGTGAGAGGGGAGACCCAGTACTTC. It translates to CSVRTSVRGETQYF.

The V gene is TRBV29-1, the J gene TRBJ1-1; D may be TRBD1 (5 bases). Germline V gene data show CDR1 as SQVTM and CDR2 as ANQGSEA. CDR3 size: 15 residues. Trimming left V 5 bases short and J 5 bases short, with 21 bases between. CDR3 protein: CSVLYAGPGRTEAFF. CDR3 sequence (DNA): TGCAGCGTTTTATATGCAGGGCCAGGGAGGACTGAAGCTTTCTTT.

There are many counts of this clonotype. The V gene is TRBV4-1, the J gene TRBJ2-3; D is possibly TRBD1 or TRBD2 (5 bases each). This CDR3 comprises 15 residues. Germline V gene lookup returns CDR1 MGHRA and CDR2 YSYEKL. V was pared by 4 bases and J by 2 bases, with 13 bases between. The CDR3 reads CASSLTGTFTDTQYF. The CDR3, as DNA: TGCGCCAGCAGCCTAACCGGGACGTTCACAGATACGCAGTATTTT.

This clonotype was detected many times. This chain joins TRBV29-1 and TRBJ2-2, with D perhaps TRBD2 (6 bases). The CDR3 is 12 amino acids. V lost 7 bases, J lost 6 bases, and 12 bases lay in between. Per germline, CDR1 SQVTM and CDR2 ANQGSEA. CDR3 in DNA: TGCAGCGGCTCTTGGGGGGCCGGGGAGCTGTTTTTT. This translates into CSGSWGAGELFF.

This clonotype appeared a few times. The CDR3 DNA sequence: TGCAGCGTGGGACAGTACACAGATACGCAGTATTTT. It specifies CSVGQYTDTQYF. The chain combines TRBV29-1 with TRBJ2-3; the match to TRBD1 covers 7 bases. CDR3 length: 12 amino acids. J gave up 2 bases and V 6 bases, and 2 bases lay outside the gene matches. Germline V CDR1 and CDR2: SQVTM, ANQGSEA.

This clonotype was seen only a few times. This chain links TRBV2 with TRBJ2-4, with 7 bases identical to TRBD2. V gave up 1 base and J gave up 7 bases; unmatched junction bases: 7. Per the germline V gene, CDR1 is SNHLY and CDR2 is FYNNEI. This CDR3 spans 15 amino acids. The CDR3 DNA reads as TGTGCCAGCAGTGAAGGCGCGGGAGTAGGTAACATTCAGTACTTC. Residues: CASSEGAGVGNIQYF.

This clonotype was seen only once. The rearrangement links TRBV7-2 to TRBJ2-5; 7 nucleotides agree with TRBD2. The J segment lost 2 bases and the V segment lost 5 bases, leaving 2 bases of the junction unmatched. This CDR3 comprises 13 residues. Germline V lookup: CDR1 SGHTA, CDR2 FQGNSA. CDR3 sequence reads: CASSVSGQETQYF. The DNA for the CDR3 is TGTGCCAGCAGCGTTAGCGGGCAAGAGACCCAGTACTTC. The full variable domain, rest sourced from reference TRBV7-2 and TRBJ2-5, is GAGVSQSPSNKVTEKGKDVELRCDPISGHTALYWYRQSLGQGLEFLIYFQGNSAPDKSGLPSDRFSAERTGGSVSTLTIQRTQQEDSAVYLCASSVSGQETQYFGPGTRLLVL.